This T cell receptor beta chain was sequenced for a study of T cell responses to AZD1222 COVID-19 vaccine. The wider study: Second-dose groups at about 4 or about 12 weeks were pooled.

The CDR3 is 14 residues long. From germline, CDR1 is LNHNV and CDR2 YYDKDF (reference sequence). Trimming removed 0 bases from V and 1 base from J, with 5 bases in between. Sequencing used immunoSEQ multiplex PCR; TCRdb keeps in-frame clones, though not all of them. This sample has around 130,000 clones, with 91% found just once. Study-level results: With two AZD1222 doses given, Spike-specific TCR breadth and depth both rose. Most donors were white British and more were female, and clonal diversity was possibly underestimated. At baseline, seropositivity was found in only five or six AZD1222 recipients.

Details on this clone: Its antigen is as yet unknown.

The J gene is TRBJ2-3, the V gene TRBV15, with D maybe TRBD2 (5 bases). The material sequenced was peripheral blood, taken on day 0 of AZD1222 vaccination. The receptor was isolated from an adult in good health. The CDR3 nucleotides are TGTGCCACCAGCAGAGAGAGGGGCACAGATACGCAGTATTTT. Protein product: CATSRERGTDTQYF.